The sequence of this T cell receptor (beta chain) was determined in a study of response to subunit inactivated influenza vaccine. The CDR3 length is 12 residues. Trimming removed 9 bases from V and 0 bases from J, with 9 bases in between. The germline V gene encodes CDR1 ENHRY and CDR2 SYGVKD. TCRdb re-analysed the RT-PCR reads in MiXCR, keeping a single row per CDR3 protein. The table records roughly 500,000 distinct CDR3 sequences, about 15% of them present only once. Study observations and caveats: With each seasonal influenza vaccination, the authors suggested, few new T cells are recruited.

This clonotype was found a few times. Its specificity is not known. The sequence came from a man in his fifties or sixties who received an inactivated influenza vaccine. The chain employs TRBV10-3 and TRBJ2-7; no definite D call. The source was CD4+ T cells sorted from PBMCs, collected about 24 months after vaccination. The CDR3 sequence is CAMGRSSYEQYF. CDR3 nucleotide sequence: TGTGCCATGGGTAGGAGCTCCTACGAGCAGTACTTC.